This T cell receptor beta chain was sequenced in a study of blood T cell repertoires in COVID-19. Looking at the study overall: Samples came from the United States, Italy and Spain, spanning acute and convalescent COVID-19.

The CDR3 covers 15 residues. V was trimmed by 3 bases and J by 0 bases, leaving 11 bases between them. Germline loops: CDR1 SGHRS, CDR2 YFSETQ. Original methodology: Amplification of reference gene primers provided the estimated nucleated cell counts. The protocol was immunoSEQ multiplex PCR, while the TCRdb copy is restricted to in-frame clones and leaves out a portion. V and J calls and clone size are those listed in that table; D and trimming were worked out from the DNA. The sample carries roughly 250,000 clones, 81% recorded once. The chain couples TRBV5-1 to TRBJ2-3; the D is unclear. The sample consisted of peripheral blood. This sequence originates from a woman aged 60-75 years with active or convalescent COVID-19. CDR3 region: CASSSRLGSTDTQYF. The CDR3 nucleotides read TGCGCCAGCAGCTCCCGACTCGGAAGCACAGATACGCAGTATTTT. The whole variable domain, filled in from reference TRBV5-1 and TRBJ2-3, reads KAGVTQTPRYLIKTRGQQVTLSCSPISGHRSVSWYQQTPGQGLQFLFEYFSETQRNKGNFPGRFSGRQFSNSRSEMNVSTLELGDSALYLCASSSRLGSTDTQYFGPGTRLTVL.